This T cell receptor (beta chain) comes out of a study of cytomegalovirus exposure and HLA in healthy donors. Study at large: Within the Caucasian-associated ancestry cluster were more than 75% of the approximately 390 genotyped donors. General study results and limits: TCR beta sequences reportedly predicted most subjects' HLA-A and HLA-B alleles accurately. Solely CMV serostatus was available to characterize immune exposure.

In the PCR, 60 Vbeta and 13 Jbeta primers were used. The protocol was immunoSEQ multiplex PCR, while the TCRdb copy is restricted to in-frame clones and leaves out a portion. The data hold 150,000 to 250,000 clones, with about 82% observed a single time. This CDR3 has 13 amino acids. Germline V lookup: CDR1 SEHNR, CDR2 FQNEAQ (reference sequence). Concerning this clone: No antigen is known for it.

This rearrangement joins TRBV7-9 to TRBJ2-5; maybe TRBD1 (6 bases). The J call may be in error: the DNA end matches TRBJ2-7 better. This receptor was identified in a woman in her 50s in good health and CMV-seronegative. Sequenced material: PBMCs. The CDR3 protein is CASSFLTGNEQYF. CDR3 nucleotide sequence: TGTGCCAGCAGCTTCTTGACAGGAAACGAGCAGTACTTC.